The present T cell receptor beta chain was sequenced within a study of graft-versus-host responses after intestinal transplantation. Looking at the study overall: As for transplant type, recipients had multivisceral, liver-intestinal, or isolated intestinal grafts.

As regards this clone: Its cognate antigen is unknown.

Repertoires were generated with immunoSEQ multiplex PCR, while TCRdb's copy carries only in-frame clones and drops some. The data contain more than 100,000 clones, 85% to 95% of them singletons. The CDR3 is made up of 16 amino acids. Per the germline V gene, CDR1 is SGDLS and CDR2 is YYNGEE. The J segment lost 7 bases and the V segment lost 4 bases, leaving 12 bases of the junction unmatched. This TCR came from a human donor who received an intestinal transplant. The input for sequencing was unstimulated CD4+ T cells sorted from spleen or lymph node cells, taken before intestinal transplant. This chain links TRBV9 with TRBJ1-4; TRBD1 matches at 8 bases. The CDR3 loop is CASSSAQGAVGEKLFF. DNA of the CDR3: TGTGCCAGCAGCTCCGCCCAGGGGGCAGTCGGTGAAAAACTGTTTTTT.